Sequencing of this T cell receptor (beta chain) was carried out in a study of OX40 agonist ivuxolimab in advanced cancers. Notes on the study in general: There was clonal expansion of CD4+ and CD8+ blood T cells by week 6 at 0.1 to 3.0 mg/kg.

CDR3 length: 14 residues. From germline, CDR1 is SGHTA and CDR2 FQGNSA. V lost 1 base, J lost 2 bases, and 8 bases lay in between. TCRdb's copy holds only in-frame clones and misses some; the assay was immunoSEQ multiplex PCR. The sample holds 60,000 to 75,000 clones, approximately 80% seen once. A word on this clone: Its antigen remains unidentified.

This receptor was identified in an adult with an advanced solid tumor such as melanoma, head and neck, liver or kidney cancer. The chain couples TRBV7-2 to TRBJ1-2; D possibly corresponds to TRBD1 (6 bases). Source: CD4+ or CD8+ T cells sorted from blood, taken in a trial of the OX40 agonist ivuxolimab. The CDR3 here is CASSLDRVNYGYTF. The CDR3 DNA sequence: TGTGCCAGCAGCTTAGACAGGGTGAACTATGGCTACACCTTC.